The 21 T cell receptor beta chains given below trace back to one sample, sequenced in a study of T cell responses to AZD1222 COVID-19 vaccine (dated by TCRdb to the early 2020s). Libraries were prepared through the immunoSEQ multiplex PCR assay. TCRdb provides this immuneACCESS table in a form limited to in-frame rearrangements. Some clones are lacking; in checked studies, under half of them reflect an unresolved V gene, and why the rest are absent is not known. This sample holds under 200,000 clones; 85% to 90% were observed only once. The ten largest clones add up to 25% to 30% of the sample. The sample's time point label is to be understood as: about 28 days (+/-7) after the second vaccine dose. This material consisted of peripheral blood, taken 28 days after the second AZD1222 dose. The receptors were sampled from an adult who received the AZD1222 COVID-19 vaccine.

This chain joins TRBV25-1 and TRBJ1-2; D may be TRBD1 (6 bases). V was clipped by 4 bases and J by 6 bases, with 18 bases between them. There are 15 residues in the CDR3. Germline assignment: CDR1 MGHDK and CDR2 SYGVNS. DNA for the CDR3: TGTGCCAGCAGTGCCACGTTTAGAGGGGGGGATGGCTACACCTTC. It encodes CASSATFRGGDGYTF.

V usage is TRBV24-1 and J usage is TRBJ1-2; no firm D call. This CDR3 comprises 13 residues. CDR1 KGHDR and CDR2 SFDVKD come from the germline V gene. The V gene lost 4 bases and the J gene lost 4 bases, with 9 bases spanning the gap. CDR3 amino acids: CATSDTEAYGYTF. The CDR3 nucleotides read TGTGCCACCAGTGACACGGAGGCCTATGGCTACACCTTC.

The chain has TRBV28 and TRBJ2-7; 8 nucleotides match TRBD2. The CDR3 is made up of 12 amino acids. Per the germline V gene, CDR1 is MDHEN and CDR2 is SYDVKM. V lost 9 bases, J lost 4 bases, and 5 bases stayed unmatched. CDR3 loop: CARPRGGYEQYF. The CDR3 DNA sequence: TGTGCCAGGCCTCGGGGGGGGTACGAGCAGTACTTC.

The chain has TRBV7-3 and TRBJ2-1; D call uncertain. Trimming took 4 bases from V and 9 from J, leaving 16 bases between them. The CDR3 is 14 residues long. Germline CDR1 reads SGHTA; CDR2 reads FQGTGA. The CDR3 DNA is TGTGCCAGCAGCTCGACCAACCCTAGTGGTGAGCAGTTCTTC. Translating it yields CASSSTNPSGEQFF.

The chain recombines TRBV7-6 with TRBJ2-2; 11 bases align to TRBD2. The V gene end was trimmed by 5 bases and the J gene end by 5 bases; junction bases not matched to a gene: 10. The CDR3 runs to 17 residues. Germline CDR1 reads SGHVS; CDR2 reads FNYEAQ. The CDR3 nucleotides are TGTGCCAGCAGCCCCTTTCTAGCGGGAGGTTTGACCGGGGAGCTGTTTTTT. This sequence encodes CASSPFLAGGLTGELFF.

The J gene is TRBJ1-2, the V gene TRBV6-2 or TRBV6-3; 7 positions match TRBD1. Germline assignment: CDR1 MNHEY and CDR2 SVGEGT. The CDR3 extends over 13 amino acids. The V segment lost 5 bases and the J segment 7 bases; nucleotides outside the gene matches: 7. CDR3 nucleotides: TGTGCCAGCAGTCCGGGACAGCGACTTGGCTACACCTTC. It specifies CASSPGQRLGYTF.

As concerns this clone: Other nucleotide sequences in the sample specify the same CDR3. V is TRBV5-1 and J is TRBJ1-6; 8 bases line up with TRBD1. J was trimmed by 6 bases and V by 5 bases; bases with no gene match: 4. The CDR3 spans 14 residues. The germline CDR1 and CDR2 sequences are SGHRS and YFSETQ. CDR3 residues: CASSLGQGNSPLHF. DNA for the CDR3: TGCGCCAGCAGTCTTGGACAGGGTAATTCACCCCTCCACTTT.

J is TRBJ2-7 and V is TRBV27; weak D call: TRBD2 (6 bases). The CDR3 totals 14 residues. V was cut by 5 bases and J by 3 bases, with 14 bases left in between. Germline CDR1 MNHEY, CDR2 SMNVEV (reference sequence). The CDR3 loop is CASSPRDGGYEQYF. DNA of the CDR3: TGTGCCAGCAGTCCGCGGGACGGTGGCTACGAGCAGTACTTC.

This chain links TRBV4-2 with TRBJ2-7, with 7 bases fitting TRBD2. The CDR3 spans 16 residues. Unmatched junction bases numbered 10, after V lost 4 bases and J lost 1 base. Germline V gene sequence: CDR1 LGHNA, CDR2 YNFKEQ. In nucleotides, the CDR3 is TGTGCCAGCAGCCCTGCGGGAGCGGACAATTCCTACGAGCAGTACTTC. Its protein is CASSPAGADNSYEQYF.

The chain employs TRBV5-4 and TRBJ1-2, with 9 bases aligning to TRBD1. The CDR3 consists of 14 residues. Germline V gene data show CDR1 as SGHNT and CDR2 as YYREEE (reference sequence). J gave up 8 bases and V 0 bases, and 5 bases lay outside the gene matches. CDR3 sequence reads: CASSLDRGPVGYTF. The CDR3 coding sequence is TGTGCCAGCAGCTTGGACAGGGGGCCTGTGGGCTACACCTTC. The whole variable domain, remainder taken from reference TRBV5-4 and TRBJ1-2, is ETGVTQSPTHLIKTRGQQVTLRCSSQSGHNTVSWYQQALGQGPQFIFQYYREEENGRGNFPPRFSGLQFPNYSSELNVNALELDDSALYLCASSLDRGPVGYTFGSGTRLTVV.

In this sample, this clone turned up once. The J gene is TRBJ1-6, the V gene TRBV2, with 10 nucleotides matching TRBD1. With 7 bases clipped from V and 8 bases from J, the junction kept 8 bases outside the gene matches. The CDR3 covers 15 residues. Germline CDR1 SNHLY, CDR2 FYNNEI. DNA of the CDR3: TGTGCCAGCACACGACAGGGGGCTCTACATTCACCCCTCCACTTT. Translating it yields CASTRQGALHSPLHF.

The rearrangement links TRBV12-5 to TRBJ1-2; possibly TRBD1 for D (5 bases). The CDR3 runs to 12 residues. Germline-derived CDR1 and CDR2 are LGHNT and FRNRAP. The ends were cut back, 4 bases at V and 9 bases at J, with 12 bases in the middle. This chain's CDR3 is CASGSAGYSYTF. The CDR3 nucleotides read TGTGCTAGTGGTTCCGCAGGGTACAGCTACACCTTC.

The chain combines TRBV4-3 with TRBJ1-5, with D perhaps TRBD1 (5 bases). The CDR3 has 15 amino acids. Deletions cut 3 bases from V and 5 bases from J, with 14 bases between. Germline loops: CDR1 LGHNA, CDR2 YSLEER. CDR3 DNA: TGCGCCAGCAGCCATGGGCAAGGGGAGGATCAGCCCCAGCATTTT. It encodes CASSHGQGEDQPQHF.

The chain has TRBV6-4 and TRBJ1-1, with D uncertain. This CDR3 has 13 residues. Trimming removed 5 bases at V and 0 bases at J, with 7 bases between. The V gene's germline CDR1 is MRHNA and CDR2 SNTAGT. CDR3 bases: TGTGCCAGCAGTCGCTTCATGAACACTGAAGCTTTCTTT. It is translated as CASSRFMNTEAFF.

The sample holds one count of this clone. The chain joins TRBV11-2 to TRBJ1-6; tentative D call: TRBD1 (5 bases). Germline assignment: CDR1 SGHAT and CDR2 FQNNGV. This CDR3 has 14 amino acids. Trimming shortened V by 6 bases and J by 14 bases, and 20 bases separated the two germline ends. The CDR3 coding sequence is TGTGCCAGCAGGCCGGGGACGATTGACGGAGCCCTCCACTTT. The encoded protein is CASRPGTIDGALHF.

This chain joins TRBV7-3 and TRBJ2-7; no clear D. From germline, CDR1 is SGHTA and CDR2 FQGTGA. V was clipped by 0 bases and J by 6 bases, with 9 bases between them. The CDR3 loop spans 13 amino acids. CDR3 sequence: CASSLTVVSEQYF. CDR3 nucleotide sequence: TGTGCCAGCAGCTTAACCGTGGTTTCCGAGCAGTACTTC. The full variable domain, in which reference TRBV7-3 and TRBJ2-7 provide the parts outside the CDR3, is GAGVSQTPSNKVTEKGKYVELRCDPISGHTALYWYRQSLGQGPEFLIYFQGTGAADDSGLPNDRFFAVRPEGSVSTLKIQRTERGDSAVYLCASSLTVVSEQYFGPGTRLTVT.

The chain uses TRBV5-5 and TRBJ2-7; 12 positions agree with TRBD2. This CDR3 is built from 16 residues. V lost 0 bases to trimming and J lost 1 base; unmatched junction nucleotides: 2. The germline V gene encodes CDR1 SGHKS and CDR2 YYEKEE (reference sequence). CDR3 sequence (DNA): TGTGCCAGCAGCTTGGTACTAGCGGGAGGATCCTACGAGCAGTACTTC. Amino acids: CASSLVLAGGSYEQYF.

This clone was seen just once. The J gene is TRBJ2-7, the V gene TRBV19; perhaps TRBD2 as D (6 bases). Per germline, CDR1 LNHDA and CDR2 SQIVND (reference sequence). Deletions cut 10 bases from V and 3 bases from J, with 19 bases between. The CDR3 extends over 14 amino acids. CDR3 region: CATSPDGGIYEQYF. CDR3 DNA: TGTGCCACCAGCCCCGACGGAGGGATCTACGAGCAGTACTTC.

The chain is built from TRBV7-9 and TRBJ2-1, with 10 bases matching TRBD2. CDR1 SEHNR and CDR2 FQNEAQ come from the germline V gene (reference sequence). Trimming cost V 2 bases and J 7 bases; bases outside gene matches: 5. There are 15 residues in the CDR3. The CDR3 sequence: CASSLSSSGRNEQFF. DNA of the CDR3: TGTGCCAGCAGCTTAAGTTCTAGCGGGAGAAATGAGCAGTTCTTC.

The chain carries TRBV7-3 and TRBJ2-4, with 8 bases aligning to TRBD2. Germline V gene sequence: CDR1 SGHTA, CDR2 FQGTGA. The V and J ends lost 8 bases and 5 bases, in that order; junction bases with no gene match: 11. The CDR3 totals 15 residues. Here the CDR3 reads CASSSGGGPQNIQYF. CDR3 in DNA: TGTGCCAGCTCTTCGGGAGGGGGACCCCAAAACATTCAGTACTTC.

The V call is TRBV30, the J call TRBJ1-3, with D maybe TRBD1 (6 bases). Germline CDR1 reads GTSNPN; CDR2 reads SVGIG (reference sequence). Trimming pared 1 base from V and 8 bases from J, leaving 12 bases between. CDR3 size: 13 residues. Here the CDR3 DNA reads TGTGCCTGGAGTGGGGCAGGGGTGTACACCATATATTTT. The encoded protein is CAWSGAGVYTIYF.